This TCR beta chain appears in the sequencing data of a study of shared clonotypes between healthy human individuals. General study points: Among a handful of donors, approximately 5% of naive CD4 clonotypes were found in common. Clonotype sharing among donors was expected to depend on sequencing depth.

Germline loops: CDR1 MNHEY, CDR2 SVGAGI. This CDR3 has 13 residues. V shed 8 bases and J 4 bases; nucleotides not matched to a gene: 5. Subsets obtained from CD4+ cells comprised CD45RA+ naive and CD45RA-negative memory cells. The test was conducted at deep level. Sequenced by immunoSEQ multiplex PCR; TCRdb stores in-frame clones only, minus some. This table has about a million clones, 60% to 80% appearing once. This clone has a handful of counts. No antigen is known for it. The source material was memory CD4+ T cells sorted from blood. Described subset: CD45RA-negative fraction. The sequence was collected from a man between 18 and 29 years old in good health. This chain uses TRBV6-5 with TRBJ2-7, with 10 bases aligning to TRBD2. CDR3 DNA: TGTGCCAGCGGGGCGACTAGCGGGTACGAGCAGTACTTC. This gives the protein CASGATSGYEQYF.